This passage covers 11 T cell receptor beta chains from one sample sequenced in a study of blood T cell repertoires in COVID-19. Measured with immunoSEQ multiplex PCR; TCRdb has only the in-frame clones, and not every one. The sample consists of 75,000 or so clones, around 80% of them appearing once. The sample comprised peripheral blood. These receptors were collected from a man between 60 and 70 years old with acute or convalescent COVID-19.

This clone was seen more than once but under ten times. CDR3 bases: TGTGCCAGCACTGGAGACTACCTCTACGAGCAGTACTTC. Its translation: CASTGDYLYEQYF. V and J are TRBV2 and TRBJ2-7; a possible D gene is TRBD2 (5 bases). The length of the CDR3 is 13 residues. In germline, CDR1 is SNHLY, CDR2 FYNNEI. The germline V and J ends were trimmed by 7 bases and 3 bases, with 13 bases remaining between them. The full variable domain, its missing parts supplied by reference TRBV2 and TRBJ2-7, is EPEVTQTPSHQVTQMGQEVILRCVPISNHLYFYWYRQILGQKVEFLVSFYNNEISEKSEIFDDQFSVERPDGSNFTLKIRSTKLEDSAMYFCASTGDYLYEQYFGPGTRLTVT.

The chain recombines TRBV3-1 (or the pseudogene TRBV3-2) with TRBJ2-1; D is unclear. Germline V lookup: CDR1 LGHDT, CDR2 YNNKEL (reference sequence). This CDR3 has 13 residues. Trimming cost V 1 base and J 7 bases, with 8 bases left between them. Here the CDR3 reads CASSQGFSNEQFF. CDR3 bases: TGTGCCAGCAGCCAAGGATTTAGTAATGAGCAGTTCTTC.

The chain's CDR3 is CASSGQQGRNEKLFF. The CDR3 nucleotides are TGTGCCAGCAGCGGTCAACAGGGAAGGAATGAAAAACTGTTTTTT. This chain connects TRBV7-2 to TRBJ1-4, with D possibly being TRBD1 (6 bases). Deletions cut 5 bases from V and 5 bases from J, with 15 bases between. This CDR3 has 15 amino acids. Germline V gene lookup returns CDR1 SGHTA and CDR2 FQGNSA.

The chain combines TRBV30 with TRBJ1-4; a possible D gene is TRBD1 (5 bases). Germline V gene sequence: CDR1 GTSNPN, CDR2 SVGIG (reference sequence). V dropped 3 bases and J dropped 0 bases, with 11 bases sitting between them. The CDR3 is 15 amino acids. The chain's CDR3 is CAWRKTGATNEKLFF. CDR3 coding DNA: TGTGCCTGGAGGAAAACAGGTGCAACTAATGAAAAACTGTTTTTT. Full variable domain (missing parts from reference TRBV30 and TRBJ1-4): SQTIHQWPATLVQPVGSPLSLECTVEGTSNPNLYWYRQAAGRGLQLLFYSVGIGQISSEVPQNLSASRPQDRQFILSSKKLLLSDSGFYLCAWRKTGATNEKLFFGSGTQLSVL.

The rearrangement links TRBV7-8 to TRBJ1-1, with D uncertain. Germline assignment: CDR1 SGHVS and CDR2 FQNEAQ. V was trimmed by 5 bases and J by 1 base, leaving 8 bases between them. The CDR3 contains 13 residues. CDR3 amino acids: CASSRVQNTEAFF. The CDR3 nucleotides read TGTGCCAGCAGCAGAGTACAGAACACTGAAGCTTTCTTT.

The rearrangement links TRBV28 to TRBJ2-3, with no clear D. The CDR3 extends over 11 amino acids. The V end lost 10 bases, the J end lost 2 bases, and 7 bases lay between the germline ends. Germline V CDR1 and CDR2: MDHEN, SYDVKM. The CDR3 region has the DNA TGTGCCACCTTGGCCACAGATACGCAGTATTTT. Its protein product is CATLATDTQYF.

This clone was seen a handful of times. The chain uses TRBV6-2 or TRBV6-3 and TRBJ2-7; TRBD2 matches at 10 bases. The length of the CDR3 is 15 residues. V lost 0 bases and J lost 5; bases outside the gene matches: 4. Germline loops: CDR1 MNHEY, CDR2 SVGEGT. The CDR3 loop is CASSYSSGRADEQYF. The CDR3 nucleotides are TGTGCCAGCAGTTACTCGAGCGGGAGGGCCGACGAGCAGTACTTC.

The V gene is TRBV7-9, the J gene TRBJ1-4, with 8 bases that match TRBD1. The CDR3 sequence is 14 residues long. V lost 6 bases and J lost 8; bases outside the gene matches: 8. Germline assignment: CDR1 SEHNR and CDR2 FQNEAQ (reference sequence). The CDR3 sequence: CASSSGTGREKLFF. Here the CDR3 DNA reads TGTGCCAGCAGTTCCGGGACAGGCAGAGAAAAACTGTTTTTT.

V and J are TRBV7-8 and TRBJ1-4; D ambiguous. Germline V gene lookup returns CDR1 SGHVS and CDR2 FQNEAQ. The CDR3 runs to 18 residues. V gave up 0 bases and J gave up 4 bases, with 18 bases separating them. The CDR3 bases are TGTGCCAGCAGCTTAGCCCCGGACCAGTGGGAGGGTAATGAAAAACTGTTTTTT. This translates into CASSLAPDQWEGNEKLFF.

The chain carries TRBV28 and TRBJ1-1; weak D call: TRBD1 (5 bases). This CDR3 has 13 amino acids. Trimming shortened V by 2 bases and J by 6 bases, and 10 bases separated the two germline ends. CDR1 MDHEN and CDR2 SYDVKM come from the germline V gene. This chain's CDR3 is CASSLPGYPEAFF. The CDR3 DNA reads TGTGCCAGCAGTTTACCAGGGTACCCTGAAGCTTTCTTT.

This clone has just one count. CDR3 nucleotide sequence: TGTGCCAGCAGCCCTGAGAGTAGCGGGGTCTACGAGCAGTACTTC. Encoded protein: CASSPESSGVYEQYF. The rearrangement uses TRBV7-2 and TRBJ2-7, with 8 bases that match TRBD2. The V and J ends lost 5 bases and 3 bases, in that order; junction bases with no gene match: 9. This CDR3 has 15 amino acids. Germline-derived CDR1 and CDR2 are SGHTA and FQGNSA.